This T cell receptor beta chain is drawn from a study of cytotoxic CD8 clonotypes in ibrutinib-treated CLL. Whole-study context: Average yields of about 260,000 productive templates and around 100,000 productive rearrangements characterized the samples.

Comments on this clone: Antigen: not known.

Study findings and constraints: Progressing patients had sampling times that differed from those of sustained-remission patients. Public clonotypes, found uncommonly, either contracted or stayed stable on treatment.

Cryopreserved PBMCs were the source of around 2 micrograms of genomic DNA, which went to TCR beta libraries. Some clones are missing from TCRdb's copy, which holds only in-frame ones; the method was immunoSEQ multiplex PCR. This sample has more than 75,000 clones, with approximately 77% found just once. CDR3 length: 16 residues. Trimming took off 4 bases at V and 0 bases at J, with 13 bases between the two ends. Germline CDR1 reads MDHEN; CDR2 reads SYDVKM. Material: PBMCs, obtained after 24 months of ibrutinib treatment. The sequence came from a human donor with chronic lymphocytic leukemia. The chain uses TRBV28 and TRBJ1-5; unclear D gene. The CDR3 spells CASSSELGYSNQPQHF. For the CDR3, the DNA is TGTGCCAGCAGTTCAGAATTGGGGTATAGCAATCAGCCCCAGCATTTT. The full variable domain, its missing parts supplied by reference TRBV28 and TRBJ1-5, is DVKVTQSSRYLVKRTGEKVFLECVQDMDHENMFWYRQDPGLGLRLIYFSYDVKMKEKGDIPEGYSVSREKKERFSLILESASTNQTSMYLCASSSELGYSNQPQHFGDGTRLSIL.